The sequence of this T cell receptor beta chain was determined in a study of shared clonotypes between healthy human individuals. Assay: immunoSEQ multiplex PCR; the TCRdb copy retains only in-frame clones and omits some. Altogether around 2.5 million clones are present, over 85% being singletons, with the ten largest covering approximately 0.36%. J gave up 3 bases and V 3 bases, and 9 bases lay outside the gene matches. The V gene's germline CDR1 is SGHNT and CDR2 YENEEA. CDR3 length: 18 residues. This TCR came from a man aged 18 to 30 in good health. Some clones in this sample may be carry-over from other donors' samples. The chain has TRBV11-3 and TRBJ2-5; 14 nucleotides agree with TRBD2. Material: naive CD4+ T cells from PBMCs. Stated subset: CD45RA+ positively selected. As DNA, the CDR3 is TGTGCCAGCAGCTTGTCCGGGACTAGCGGGAGCCACAAAGAGACCCAGTACTTC. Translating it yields CASSLSGTSGSHKETQYF.